Listed below are T cell receptor beta chains from one sample, sequenced in a study of OX40 agonist ivuxolimab in advanced cancers. Only in-frame clones appear in the TCRdb table, and some are missing; sequencing was by immunoSEQ multiplex PCR. Here the sample spans approximately 69,000 clones, around four fifths being singletons. Sequencing was performed on CD4+ or CD8+ T cells sorted from blood, taken in a trial of the OX40 agonist ivuxolimab. The receptor source for this set is an adult with an advanced solid tumor such as melanoma, head and neck, liver or kidney cancer. CDR3s include the opening cysteine and the closing phenylalanine or tryptophan. Each record gives: CDR3 protein, CDR3 DNA, J gene, clone size, D gene, V gene, CDR3 length. D genes are given only for firm matches. Expanded clones get a size class; other rows say once, few or many, or leave the size out.

CDR3: CASSFVDRGKGVGAYEQYF; DNA: TGTGCCAGCAGTTTTGTAGACAGGGGAAAGGGTGTAGGGGCCTACGAGCAGTACTTC; J: TRBJ2-7; size: NA; D: TRBD1; V: TRBV28; length: 19
CDR3: CASSRREAETQYF; DNA: TGTGCCAGCAGCCGGCGGGAGGCAGAGACCCAGTACTTC; J: TRBJ2-5; size: once; D: TRBD2; V: TRBV7-3; length: 13
CDR3: CASSSSRGWYVDTQYF; DNA: TGTGCCAGCAGCTCTTCTCGGGGTTGGTACGTAGATACGCAGTATTTT; J: TRBJ2-3; size: NA; D: NA; V: TRBV5-6; length: 16
CDR3: CASSWRPLGDEQFF; DNA: TGTGCCAGCTCCTGGAGGCCACTGGGGGATGAGCAGTTCTTC; J: TRBJ2-1; size: NA; D: NA; V: TRBV6-6; length: 14
CDR3: CASSFVDRTGGFF; DNA: TGTGCCAGCAGCTTCGTTGACAGGACAGGGGGTTTCTTT; J: TRBJ1-1; size: NA; D: TRBD1; V: TRBV7-9; length: 13
CDR3: CASSPRDRGYNEQFF; DNA: TGTGCCAGCTCACCTCGGGACAGGGGGTACAATGAGCAGTTCTTC; J: TRBJ2-1; size: NA; D: TRBD1; V: TRBV18; length: 15
CDR3: CASSPGTTLGELFF; DNA: TGTGCCAGTAGTCCAGGGACTACGCTCGGGGAGCTGTTTTTT; J: TRBJ2-2; size: NA; D: TRBD2; V: TRBV19; length: 14
CDR3: CASGNQPQHF; DNA: TGCGCCAGCGGAAATCAGCCCCAGCATTTT; J: TRBJ1-5; size: NA; D: NA; V: TRBV10-2; length: 10
CDR3: CASSLVWGGRETQYF; DNA: TGTGCCAGCAGCTTAGTTTGGGGGGGCAGAGAGACCCAGTACTTC; J: TRBJ2-5; size: NA; D: NA; V: TRBV11-3; length: 15
CDR3: CASRPPTRYNEQFF; DNA: TGTGCAAGTCGCCCACCTACCCGGTACAATGAGCAGTTCTTC; J: TRBJ2-1; size: NA; D: NA; V: TRBV12-2; length: 14
CDR3: CASSYVGDTQYF; DNA: TGTGCCAGCAGTTACGTAGGAGATACGCAGTATTTT; J: TRBJ2-3; size: few; D: NA; V: TRBV6-6; length: 12
CDR3: CASLDPGRNYGYTF; DNA: TGTGCCAGTCTCGACCCGGGCCGTAACTATGGCTACACCTTC; J: TRBJ1-2; size: NA; D: NA; V: TRBV19; length: 14
CDR3: CASSVGPLEAHEQYF; DNA: TGTGCCAGCAGCGTGGGCCCGCTCGAAGCCCACGAGCAGTACTTC; J: TRBJ2-7; size: NA; D: NA; V: TRBV9; length: 15
CDR3: CASRGPTYDTQYF; DNA: TGTGCCAGCCGAGGACCGACCTACGATACGCAGTATTTT; J: TRBJ2-3; size: few; D: NA; V: TRBV7-9; length: 13
CDR3: CASSVEGGATDTQYF; DNA: TGTGCCAGCAGCGTAGAGGGCGGGGCCACAGATACGCAGTATTTT; J: TRBJ2-3; size: NA; D: NA; V: TRBV9; length: 15
CDR3: CASSETGTSTYEQYF; DNA: TGTGCCAGCAGCGAAACCGGGACTAGCACCTACGAGCAGTACTTC; J: TRBJ2-7; size: few; D: TRBD2; V: TRBV7-8; length: 15
CDR3: CASSQYRGVQETQYF; DNA: TGTGCCAGCAGCCAATACAGGGGGGTCCAAGAGACCCAGTACTTC; J: TRBJ2-5; size: NA; D: TRBD1; V: TRBV14; length: 15
CDR3: CASSQGLAGDGAGELFF; DNA: TGTGCCAGCAGCCAGGGACTAGCGGGAGATGGGGCCGGGGAGCTGTTTTTT; J: TRBJ2-2; size: many; D: TRBD2; V: TRBV4-2; length: 17
CDR3: CASIASVRNTEAFF; DNA: TGCGCCAGCATCGCAAGTGTTCGAAACACTGAAGCTTTCTTT; J: TRBJ1-1; size: NA; D: NA; V: TRBV4-1; length: 14
CDR3: CASSRSDRNNEKLFF; DNA: TGTGCCAGCAGCCGATCAGACAGGAATAATGAAAAACTGTTTTTT; J: TRBJ1-4; size: NA; D: NA; V: TRBV5-4; length: 15
CDR3: CASSHGAPSPNYGYTF; DNA: TGTGCCAGCAGCCACGGGGCTCCCTCACCTAACTATGGCTACACCTTC; J: TRBJ1-2; size: NA; D: NA; V: TRBV7-8; length: 16
CDR3: CASSQGSGGDSGNTIYF; DNA: TGTGCCAGCAGCCAAGGGTCCGGGGGTGACTCTGGAAACACCATATATTTT; J: TRBJ1-3; size: NA; D: NA; V: TRBV4-2; length: 17
CDR3: CASSKAHRDRVYGYTF; DNA: TGTGCCAGCAGCAAAGCGCATCGGGACAGGGTCTATGGCTACACCTTC; J: TRBJ1-2; size: NA; D: NA; V: TRBV21-1; length: 16
CDR3: CASSPPGAQETQYF; DNA: TGTGCCAGCAGCCCCCCGGGGGCACAAGAGACCCAGTACTTC; J: TRBJ2-5; size: few; D: NA; V: TRBV7-2; length: 14
CDR3: CASSHSGDRSYEQYF; DNA: TGCGCCAGCAGTCATAGCGGCGACCGATCCTACGAGCAGTACTTC; J: TRBJ2-7; size: NA; D: NA; V: TRBV5-1; length: 15
CDR3: CASRAGTGREQYF; DNA: TGTGCCAGCAGGGCCGGGACAGGGAGGGAGCAGTACTTC; J: TRBJ2-5; size: NA; D: TRBD1; V: TRBV27; length: 13
CDR3: CASSPQGSEKLFF; DNA: TGTGCCAGCAGCCCCCAGGGTTCTGAAAAACTGTTTTTT; J: TRBJ1-4; size: NA; D: NA; V: TRBV6-5; length: 13
CDR3: CASSGTSENTGELFF; DNA: TGTGCCAGCAGCGGGACTAGCGAAAACACCGGGGAGCTGTTTTTT; J: TRBJ2-2; size: NA; D: TRBD2; V: TRBV9; length: 15
CDR3: CASSLAGSGALYEQYF; DNA: TGCGCCAGCAGCTTAGCAGGGAGTGGGGCCCTCTACGAGCAGTACTTC; J: TRBJ2-7; size: NA; D: NA; V: TRBV5-1; length: 16